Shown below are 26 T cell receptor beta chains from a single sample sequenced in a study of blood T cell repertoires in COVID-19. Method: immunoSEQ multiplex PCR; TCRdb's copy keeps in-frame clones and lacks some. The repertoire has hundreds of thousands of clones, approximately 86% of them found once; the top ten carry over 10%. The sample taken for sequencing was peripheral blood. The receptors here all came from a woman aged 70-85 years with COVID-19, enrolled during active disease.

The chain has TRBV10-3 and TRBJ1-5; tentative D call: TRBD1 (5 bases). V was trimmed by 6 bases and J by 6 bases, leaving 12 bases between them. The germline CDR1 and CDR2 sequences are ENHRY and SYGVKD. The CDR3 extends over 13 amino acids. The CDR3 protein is CAIRSREGQPQHF. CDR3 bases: TGTGCCATCAGATCCAGGGAGGGTCAGCCCCAGCATTTT.

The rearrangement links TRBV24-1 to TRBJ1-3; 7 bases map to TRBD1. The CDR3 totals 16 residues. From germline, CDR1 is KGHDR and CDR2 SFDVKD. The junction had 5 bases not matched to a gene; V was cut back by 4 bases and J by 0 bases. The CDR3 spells CATSEGGQLSGNTIYF. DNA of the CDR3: TGTGCCACCAGTGAGGGGGGACAGCTCTCTGGAAACACCATATATTTT.

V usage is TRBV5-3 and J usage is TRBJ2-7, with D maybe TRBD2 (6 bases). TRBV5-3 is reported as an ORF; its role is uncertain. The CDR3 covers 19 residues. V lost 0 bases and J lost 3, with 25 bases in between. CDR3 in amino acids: CARSLAWGSGEAPHYEQYF. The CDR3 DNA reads TGTGCCAGAAGCTTGGCCTGGGGCTCGGGGGAAGCCCCTCACTACGAGCAGTACTTC.

CDR3 coding DNA: TGTGCCAGCAGTTACTCGCCTTGGCAGGGGGACAACGAGCAGTACTTC. It translates to CASSYSPWQGDNEQYF. The rearrangement joins TRBV6-5 to TRBJ2-7; 7 bases match TRBD1. CDR3 length: 16 amino acids. Germline CDR1 MNHEY, CDR2 SVGAGI. Trimming removed 0 bases from V and 5 bases from J; junction bases left unmatched: 10.

CDR3 in amino acids: CASSLFRGSDGYTF. Here the CDR3 DNA reads TGTGCCAGCAGCTTATTTCGAGGGTCTGATGGCTACACCTTC. The V call is TRBV7-2, the J call TRBJ1-2; D is undetermined. CDR1 SGHTA and CDR2 FQGNSA come from the germline V gene. The CDR3 contains 14 residues. V lost 2 bases, J lost 6 bases, and 13 bases lay in between.

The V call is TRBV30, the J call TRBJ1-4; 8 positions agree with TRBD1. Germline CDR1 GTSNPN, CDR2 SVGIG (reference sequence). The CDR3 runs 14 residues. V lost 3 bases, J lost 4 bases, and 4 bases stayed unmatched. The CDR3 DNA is TGTGCCTGGAGAACAGGGGGAAGTAATGAAAAACTGTTTTTT. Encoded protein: CAWRTGGSNEKLFF.

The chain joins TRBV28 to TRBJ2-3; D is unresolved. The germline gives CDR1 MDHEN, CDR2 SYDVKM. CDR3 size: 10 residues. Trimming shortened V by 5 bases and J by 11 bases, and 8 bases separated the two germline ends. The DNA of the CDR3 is TGTGCCAGCAGTATATCAGAGCAGTATTTT. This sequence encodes CASSISEQYF. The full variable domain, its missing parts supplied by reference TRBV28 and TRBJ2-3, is DVKVTQSSRYLVKRTGEKVFLECVQDMDHENMFWYRQDPGLGLRLIYFSYDVKMKEKGDIPEGYSVSREKKERFSLILESASTNQTSMYLCASSISEQYFGPGTRLTVL.

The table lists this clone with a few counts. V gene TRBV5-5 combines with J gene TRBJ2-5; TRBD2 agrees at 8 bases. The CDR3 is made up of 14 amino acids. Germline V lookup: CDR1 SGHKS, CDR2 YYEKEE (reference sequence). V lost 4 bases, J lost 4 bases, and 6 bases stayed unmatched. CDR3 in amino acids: CASSPRTSPETQYF. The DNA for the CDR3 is TGTGCCAGCAGCCCGCGGACTAGCCCAGAGACCCAGTACTTC.

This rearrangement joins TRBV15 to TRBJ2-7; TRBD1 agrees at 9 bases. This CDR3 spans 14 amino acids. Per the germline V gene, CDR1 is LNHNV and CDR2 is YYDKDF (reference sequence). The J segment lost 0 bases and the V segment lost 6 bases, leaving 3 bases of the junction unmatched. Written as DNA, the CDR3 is TGTGCCACCAGGGAGGGACAGGGCTCCTACGAGCAGTACTTC. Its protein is CATREGQGSYEQYF.

The CDR3 loop is CASSPSRTATGELFF. The CDR3 region has the DNA TGCGCCAGCAGCCCTTCCAGGACAGCCACCGGGGAGCTGTTTTTT. The V call is TRBV23-1, the J call TRBJ2-2; tentative D call: TRBD1 (6 bases). TRBV23-1 is an ORF, with its function uncertain. The ends were cut back, 6 bases at V and 4 bases at J, with 15 bases in the middle. This CDR3 has 15 residues.

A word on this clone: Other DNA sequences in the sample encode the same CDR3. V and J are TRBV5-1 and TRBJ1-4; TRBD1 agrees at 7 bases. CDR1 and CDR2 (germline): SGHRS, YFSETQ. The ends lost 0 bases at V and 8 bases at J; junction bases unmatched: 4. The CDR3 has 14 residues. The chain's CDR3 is CASSLEGAGEKLFF. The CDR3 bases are TGCGCCAGCAGCTTGGAGGGGGCTGGGGAAAAACTGTTTTTT.

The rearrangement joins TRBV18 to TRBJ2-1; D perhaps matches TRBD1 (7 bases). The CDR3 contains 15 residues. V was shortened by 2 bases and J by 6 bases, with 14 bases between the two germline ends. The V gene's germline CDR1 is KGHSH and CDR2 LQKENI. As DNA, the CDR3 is TGTGCCAGCTCACCAAGGCAGGGGGGAGCCAATGAGCAGTTCTTC. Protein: CASSPRQGGANEQFF.

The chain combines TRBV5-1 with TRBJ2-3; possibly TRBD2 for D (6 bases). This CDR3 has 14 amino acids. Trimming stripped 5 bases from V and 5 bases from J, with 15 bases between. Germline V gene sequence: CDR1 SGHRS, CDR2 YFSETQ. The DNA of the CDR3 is TGCGCCAGCAGTAGTGGCGGGGCCAAAGATACGCAGTATTTT. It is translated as CASSSGGAKDTQYF.

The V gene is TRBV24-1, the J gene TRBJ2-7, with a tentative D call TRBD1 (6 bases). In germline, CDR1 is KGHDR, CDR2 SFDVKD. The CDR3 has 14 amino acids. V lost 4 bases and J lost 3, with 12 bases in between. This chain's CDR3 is CATSERGQIYEQYF. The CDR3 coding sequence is TGTGCCACCAGTGAACGAGGACAGATCTACGAGCAGTACTTC.

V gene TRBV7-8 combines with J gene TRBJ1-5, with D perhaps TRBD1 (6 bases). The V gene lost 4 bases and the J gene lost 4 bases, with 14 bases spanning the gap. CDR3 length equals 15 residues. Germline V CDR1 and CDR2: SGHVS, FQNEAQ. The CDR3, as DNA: TGTGCCAGCAGCTCATCAGGGGTAGGGAATCAGCCCCAGCATTTT. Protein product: CASSSSGVGNQPQHF.

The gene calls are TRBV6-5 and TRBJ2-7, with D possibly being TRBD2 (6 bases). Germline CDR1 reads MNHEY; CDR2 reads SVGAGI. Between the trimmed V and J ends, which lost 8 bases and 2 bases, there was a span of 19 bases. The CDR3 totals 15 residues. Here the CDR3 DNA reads TGTGCCAGCGGGACGGAGGGTAGTGAAGCCTACGAGCAGTACTTC. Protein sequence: CASGTEGSEAYEQYF.

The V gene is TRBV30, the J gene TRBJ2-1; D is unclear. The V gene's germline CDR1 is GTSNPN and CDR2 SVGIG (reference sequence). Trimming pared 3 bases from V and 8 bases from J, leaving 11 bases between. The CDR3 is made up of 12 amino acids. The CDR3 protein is CAWSAPSDEQFF. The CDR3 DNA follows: TGTGCCTGGAGCGCCCCGTCGGATGAGCAGTTCTTC.

The DNA of the CDR3 is TGTGCCAGCAGTTACGGGGACAGGGGGCATTTCGAGCAGTACTTC. Translation gives CASSYGDRGHFEQYF. V and J are TRBV6-6 and TRBJ2-7; 12 bases fit TRBD1. CDR1 and CDR2 from the germline V gene are MNHNY and SVGAGI (reference sequence). The CDR3 length is 15 residues. Trimming took 2 bases from V and 6 from J; bases not matched to a gene: 5.

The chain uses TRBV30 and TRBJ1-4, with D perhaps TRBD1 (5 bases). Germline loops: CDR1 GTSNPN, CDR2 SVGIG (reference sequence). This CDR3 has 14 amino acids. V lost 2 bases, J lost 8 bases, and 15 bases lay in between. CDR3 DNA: TGTGCCTGGAGTTACGGGCAGGGAGGGGAAAAACTGTTTTTT. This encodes CAWSYGQGGEKLFF.

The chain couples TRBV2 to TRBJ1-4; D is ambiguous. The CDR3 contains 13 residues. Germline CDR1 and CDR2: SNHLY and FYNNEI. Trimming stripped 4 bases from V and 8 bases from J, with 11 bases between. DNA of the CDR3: TGTGCCAGCAGTGTACTCGGTAACGAAAAACTGTTTTTT. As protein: CASSVLGNEKLFF.

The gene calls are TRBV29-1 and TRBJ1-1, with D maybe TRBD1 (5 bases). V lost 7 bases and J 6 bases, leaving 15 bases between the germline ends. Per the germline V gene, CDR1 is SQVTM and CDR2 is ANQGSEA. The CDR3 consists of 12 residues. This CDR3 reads CSAQLGGPEAFF. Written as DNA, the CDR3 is TGCAGCGCTCAACTGGGGGGTCCTGAAGCTTTCTTT.

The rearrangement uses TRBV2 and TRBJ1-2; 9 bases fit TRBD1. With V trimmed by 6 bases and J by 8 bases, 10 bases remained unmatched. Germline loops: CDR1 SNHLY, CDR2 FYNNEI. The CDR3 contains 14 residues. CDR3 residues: CASRAQTGGEGYTF. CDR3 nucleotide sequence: TGTGCCAGCAGAGCTCAAACAGGGGGCGAGGGCTACACCTTC.

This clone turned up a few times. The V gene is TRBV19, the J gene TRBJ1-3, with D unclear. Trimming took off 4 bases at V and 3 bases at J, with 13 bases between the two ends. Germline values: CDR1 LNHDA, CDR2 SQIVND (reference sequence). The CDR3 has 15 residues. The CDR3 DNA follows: TGTGCCAGTAGTACCTCCTGGAGGGATGGAAACACCATATATTTT. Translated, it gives CASSTSWRDGNTIYF.

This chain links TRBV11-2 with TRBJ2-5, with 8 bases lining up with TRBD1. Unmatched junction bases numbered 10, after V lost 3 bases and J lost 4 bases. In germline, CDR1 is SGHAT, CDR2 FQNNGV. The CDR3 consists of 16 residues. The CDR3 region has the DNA TGTGCCAGCAGCTTGGAGGACAGGGACCTCCCAGAGACCCAGTACTTC. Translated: CASSLEDRDLPETQYF.

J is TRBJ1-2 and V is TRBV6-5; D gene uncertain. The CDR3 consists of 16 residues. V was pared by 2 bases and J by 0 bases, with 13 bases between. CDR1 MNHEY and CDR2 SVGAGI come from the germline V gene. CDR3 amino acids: CASSYLPRRANYGYTF. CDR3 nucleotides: TGTGCCAGCAGTTACCTACCTAGGAGGGCTAACTATGGCTACACCTTC.

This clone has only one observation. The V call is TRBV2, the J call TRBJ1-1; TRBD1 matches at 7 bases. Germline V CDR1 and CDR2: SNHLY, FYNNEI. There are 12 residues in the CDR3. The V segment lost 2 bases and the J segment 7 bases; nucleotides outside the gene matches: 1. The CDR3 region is CASSEQGGEAFF. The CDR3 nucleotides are TGTGCCAGCAGTGAACAGGGGGGTGAAGCTTTCTTT.